Listed here are 25 T cell receptor beta chains from one sample, sequenced in a study of T-cell memory formation after mild COVID-19. One entry per CDR3 protein, called by TCRdb with MiXCR from the 5' RACE reads. Altogether 550,000 to 600,000 distinct CDR3 sequences are present, 17% being singletons, with the ten largest covering roughly 8.2%. Sequenced sample: PBMCs or a T cell subset sorted from them (not recorded which). The receptors were sampled from an adult woman who had mild COVID-19 (a few samples of this study predate the infection). Cell type and time point are not known.

The sample holds a few counts of this clonotype. The V gene is TRBV29-1, the J gene TRBJ2-5, with D possibly TRBD2 on 6 matching bases. The germline V gene has CDR1 SQVTM and CDR2 ANQGSEA. V gave up 7 bases and J gave up 5 bases, with 17 bases separating them. The CDR3 spans 13 residues. DNA for the CDR3: TGCAGCGCCAGTCACGGGGGAGTGGAGACCCAGTACTTC. This codes for CSASHGGVETQYF.

The gene calls are TRBV7-6 and TRBJ2-5, with D uncertain. Germline loops: CDR1 SGHVS, CDR2 FNYEAQ. The CDR3 sequence is 14 residues long. Trimming removed 0 bases from V and 1 base from J, with 6 bases in between. CDR3 coding DNA: TGTGCCAGCAGCTTAGCGGTGGTCCAAGAGACCCAGTACTTC. Encoded protein: CASSLAVVQETQYF.

This clonotype was detected ten times or more. This rearrangement joins TRBV23-1 to TRBJ2-3; tentative D call: TRBD2 (5 bases). TRBV23-1 is labeled an ORF, and its function is uncertain. The CDR3 spans 15 residues. The V end lost 7 bases, the J end lost 2 bases, and 16 bases lay between the germline ends. The CDR3: CASMSPTTFTDTQYF. The CDR3 nucleotides read TGCGCCAGCATGTCTCCGACTACTTTCACAGATACGCAGTATTTT.

This clonotype has only a few counts. The gene calls are TRBV2 and TRBJ1-5; 7 bases agree with TRBD1. V trimming: 2 bases; J trimming: 2 bases; junction bases outside the gene matches: 3. In germline, CDR1 is SNHLY, CDR2 FYNNEI. The CDR3 is 15 residues long. The CDR3 region is CASSEWDRGNQPQHF. CDR3 bases: TGTGCCAGCAGTGAATGGGACAGAGGCAATCAGCCCCAGCATTTT.

This clonotype has a count of ten or more. V and J are TRBV5-1 and TRBJ2-1, with 10 bases identical to TRBD2. The germline CDR1 and CDR2 sequences are SGHRS and YFSETQ. The CDR3 extends over 15 amino acids. V trimming: 4 bases; J trimming: 8 bases; junction bases outside the gene matches: 9. The chain's CDR3 is CASSLTSGASDEQFF. The CDR3 DNA reads as TGCGCCAGCAGCCTTACTAGCGGGGCCTCGGATGAGCAGTTCTTC.

The chain joins TRBV5-4 to TRBJ2-2; TRBD1 aligns across 8 bases. This CDR3 spans 15 amino acids. V lost 5 bases, J lost 3 bases, and 6 bases stayed unmatched. CDR1 and CDR2 (germline): SGHNT, YYREEE (reference sequence). CDR3 sequence (DNA): TGTGCCAGCAGTCATACACAGGGGGACACCGGGGAGCTGTTTTTT. Translating gives CASSHTQGDTGELFF.

The V call is TRBV7-2, the J call TRBJ2-7, with D tentatively TRBD1 (6 bases). Between the trimmed V and J ends, which lost 2 bases and 7 bases, there was a span of 24 bases. CDR1 is SGHTA and CDR2 is FQGNSA in the germline V gene. The CDR3 consists of 17 residues. The CDR3 DNA reads TGTGCCAGCAGCTTATACGGTGTTGTCAGGGGTCAATCGGAGCAGTACTTC. It translates to CASSLYGVVRGQSEQYF.

CDR3 amino acids: CASSWGGQLNYGYTF. The CDR3 DNA follows: TGTGCCAGCAGTTGGGGGGGACAGTTAAACTATGGCTACACCTTC. The J gene is TRBJ1-2, the V gene TRBV6-5; 7 bases agree with TRBD1. J lost 2 bases, V lost 4 bases, and 7 bases had no gene match. Germline CDR1 and CDR2: MNHEY and SVGAGI. The CDR3 totals 15 residues.

The chain combines TRBV6-1 with TRBJ2-1; 8 bases align to TRBD1. The CDR3 is made up of 17 amino acids. Germline CDR1 reads MNHNS; CDR2 reads SASEGT. V was clipped by 1 base and J by 6 bases; unmatched bases: 11. The CDR3 DNA reads TGTGCCAGCAGTGAAGATTTCAGGGGACAGGTTTTCAATGAGCAGTTCTTC. Protein sequence: CASSEDFRGQVFNEQFF.

This clonotype was detected a few times. J is TRBJ1-2 and V is TRBV21-1. TRBV21-1 is flagged as a pseudogene. This CDR3 is built from 16 residues. The CDR3 coding sequence is TGTGCCAGCAGCAAATCCTTACGCTGGCCTCGCTATGGCTACACCTTC. Its translation: CASSKSLRWPRYGYTF.

This clonotype was seen only a few times. The chain joins TRBV12-3 or TRBV12-4 to TRBJ1-1; possible D gene TRBD1, 6 bases. The germline V and J ends were trimmed by 6 bases and 3 bases, with 11 bases remaining between them. This CDR3 region has 13 residues. CDR3 amino acids: CASRVTGYTEAFF. The CDR3 bases are TGTGCCAGCAGGGTTACAGGGTACACTGAAGCTTTCTTT.

The rearrangement joins TRBV5-1 to TRBJ2-7; 7 positions match TRBD1. V was pared by 5 bases and J by 0 bases, with 5 bases of the junction left unmatched. The CDR3 spans 14 residues. Germline CDR1 is SGHRS and CDR2 is YFSETQ. The CDR3 DNA is TGCGCCAGCAGGTCGGGACAGAACTCCTACGAGCAGTACTTC. It translates to CASRSGQNSYEQYF.

In its sample, this clonotype was seen a few times. The genes are TRBV5-1 and TRBJ1-2; D uncertain. The CDR3 sequence is 13 residues long. Trimming removed 1 base at V and 2 bases at J, with 6 bases between. Germline V lookup: CDR1 SGHRS, CDR2 YFSETQ. CDR3 nucleotide sequence: TGCGCCAGCAGCTTGAGCGAAAACTATGGCTACACCTTC. Amino acids: CASSLSENYGYTF.

This clonotype was seen only a few times. V usage is TRBV11-3 and J usage is TRBJ1-2; D gene uncertain. V lost 3 bases and J lost 8, with 10 bases in between. Germline V gene sequence: CDR1 SGHNT, CDR2 YENEEA. The length of the CDR3 is 12 residues. CDR3 DNA: TGTGCCAGCAGCTTTGACTCCAGAGGCTACACCTTC. Protein product: CASSFDSRGYTF.

The chain recombines TRBV5-5 with TRBJ1-1, with a possible D match to TRBD1 (5 bases). V dropped 4 bases and J dropped 4 bases, with 20 bases sitting between them. The CDR3 is 16 amino acids. Looked up from germline, CDR1 is SGHKS and CDR2 is YYEKEE (reference sequence). The DNA for the CDR3 is TGTGCCAGCAGCCCTTCTGGGCGGGGCACAGGCACTGAAGCTTTCTTT. This sequence encodes CASSPSGRGTGTEAFF.

This clonotype has ten or more counts. The DNA for the CDR3 is TGCGCCAGCAGCTTGTTCAAGCCAGGGAGCTCCTACGAGCAGTACTTC. This sequence encodes CASSLFKPGSSYEQYF. The chain carries TRBV5-1 and TRBJ2-7, with D perhaps matching TRBD1 or TRBD2 (5 bases each). Germline-derived CDR1 and CDR2 are SGHRS and YFSETQ. The CDR3 contains 16 residues. Trimming left V 1 base short and J 0 bases short, with 14 bases between.

This clonotype was picked up a small number of times. The rearrangement uses TRBV24-1 and TRBJ2-3, with D perhaps TRBD2 (6 bases). Germline values: CDR1 KGHDR, CDR2 SFDVKD. This CDR3 has 15 residues. Trimming removed 0 bases at V and 0 bases at J, with 6 bases between. The CDR3 sequence: CATSDLGTSTDTQYF. The CDR3 bases are TGTGCCACCAGTGATTTGGGGACTAGCACAGATACGCAGTATTTT.

This clonotype appeared a few times. The gene calls are TRBV7-9 and TRBJ1-1; 7 bases are a match to TRBD1. Trimming took 6 bases from V and 3 from J; bases not matched to a gene: 4. The CDR3 has 13 amino acids. The germline CDR1 and CDR2 sequences are SEHNR and FQNEAQ (reference sequence). The CDR3 sequence is CASSLGQYTEAFF. CDR3 DNA sequence: TGTGCCAGCAGTTTGGGACAGTACACTGAAGCTTTCTTT.

This clonotype was detected only a few times. The chain employs TRBV4-1 and TRBJ2-7; D uncertain. V was pared by 0 bases and J by 3 bases, with 6 bases between. Germline loops: CDR1 MGHRA, CDR2 YSYEKL. This CDR3 region has 13 residues. The CDR3 DNA follows: TGCGCCAGCAGCCAAGATCCACGCTACGAGCAGTACTTC. It translates to CASSQDPRYEQYF.

This clonotype turned up a few times. The chain has TRBV11-2 and TRBJ2-7; 8 positions agree with TRBD1. V was clipped by 6 bases and J by 3 bases; unmatched bases: 4. The germline CDR1 and CDR2 sequences are SGHAT and FQNNGV. The CDR3 is made up of 13 amino acids. The DNA of the CDR3 is TGTGCCAGCAGGAGGACAGGGATCTACGAGCAGTACTTC. Its protein is CASRRTGIYEQYF. The full variable domain, its missing parts supplied by reference TRBV11-2 and TRBJ2-7, is EAGVAQSPRYKIIEKRQSVAFWCNPISGHATLYWYQQILGQGPKLLIQFQNNGVVDDSQLPKDRFSAERLKGVDSTLKIQPAKLEDSAVYLCASRRTGIYEQYFGPGTRLTVT.

This chain joins TRBV5-1 and TRBJ2-5; possible D gene TRBD2, 5 bases. The CDR3 has 15 amino acids. V was pared by 4 bases and J by 1 base, with 14 bases between. The V gene's germline CDR1 is SGHRS and CDR2 YFSETQ. This chain's CDR3 is CASSVRSGVQETQYF. In nucleotides, the CDR3 is TGCGCCAGCAGCGTGCGAAGCGGAGTCCAAGAGACCCAGTACTTC.

The CDR3 DNA follows: TGTGCCAGCAGCCCTGCCGGGGGAAACACCATATATTTT. This gives the protein CASSPAGGNTIYF. The chain carries TRBV5-5 and TRBJ1-3, with D hard to call. The germline CDR1 and CDR2 sequences are SGHKS and YYEKEE (reference sequence). The CDR3 spans 13 residues. V lost 4 bases to trimming and J lost 4 bases, with 9 bases between them.

This clonotype has more than one count but fewer than ten. The CDR3 protein is CASSGQLMNTEAFF. DNA of the CDR3: TGTGCCAGTAGCGGGCAACTAATGAACACTGAAGCTTTCTTT. The chain couples TRBV12-3 or TRBV12-4 to TRBJ1-1; D call uncertain. The V end lost 9 bases, the J end lost 0 bases, and 14 bases lay between the germline ends. The CDR3 sequence is 14 residues long.

This clonotype was observed a few times. CDR3 sequence: CSVESGYEYF. In DNA, the CDR3 is TGCAGCGTTGAATCCGGCTACGAGTACTTC. The chain links TRBV29-1 to TRBJ2-5; D unclear. The CDR3 length is 10 residues. CDR1 SQVTM and CDR2 ANQGSEA come from the germline V gene. V was shortened by 2 bases and J by 12 bases, with 10 bases between the two germline ends.

This clonotype was seen more than once but under ten times. The chain employs TRBV5-5 and TRBJ1-1, with D perhaps matching TRBD1 (5 bases). With 0 bases removed from V and 3 bases from J, the gap between germline ends came to 6 bases. Germline V gene sequence: CDR1 SGHKS, CDR2 YYEKEE (reference sequence). The CDR3 totals 13 residues. The CDR3 DNA reads TGTGCCAGCAGCTTGGTACAGGACACTGAAGCTTTCTTT. This sequence encodes CASSLVQDTEAFF.